This T cell receptor (beta chain) was sequenced during a study of blood T cell repertoires in COVID-19 (dated by TCRdb to 2020 to 2022). Study-level background: Collaborator samples came from the United States, Italy and Spain and covered acute and convalescent phases of COVID-19. The prospective study material was composed of cDNA or gDNA derived from T cells, B-cell-depleted T cells, or PBMCs. The dataset comprised deeply sampled blood TCRbeta repertoires from subjects exposed to, actively infected with, or recovered from COVID-19. The repertoires were released in a freely available public database meant as a resource for research on the immune response to SARS-CoV-2. Samples were obtained from the ongoing ImmuneRACE study (first 160 participants) and from over a thousand subjects provided by 6 global collaborators. Sample metadata almost always included a de-identified subject ID, COVID-19 status, age in years and sex. Where HLA class I and class II types were available, the types were taken from metadata supplied by the sample provider, not from assay-based typing.

Collaborating institutions collected whole blood in K2EDTA tubes following their own protocols. Collaborator samples were shipped for TCRbeta analysis as frozen whole blood, isolated PBMCs, or DNA extracted from either sample type. The immunoSEQ Assay, a bias-controlled multiplex PCR, was used to amplify TCRbeta CDR3 regions from genomic DNA. The authors' analysis ran thus. The number of nucleated cells in each sample was estimated from the amplification of reference gene primers within the assay. To quantify the absolute abundance of each unique TCRbeta CDR3 rearrangement, sequence reads were collapsed and filtered. Productive Simpson clonality was computed per sample as the square root of Simpson's diversity index over productive rearrangements. TCRdb obtained this table from immuneACCESS and retained in-frame rearrangements with V and J assigned. These tables miss some clones; where compared with another copy, unresolved V genes account for less than half of the shortfall, and the remainder is unexplained. V and J calls and clone size are given by that table; D and trimming were obtained from the DNA. This sample comprises 210,000 or so clones, around nine tenths of them detected only once. Less than 3.5% of the sample is held by the ten biggest clonotypes.

The count of this clone is one. The clone's antigen remains unknown. One base away there is no much larger clone; base qualities are not given. Overall study outcomes, separate from this receptor: The amount of clinical and demographic metadata varied by source and participant and was provided uncurated.

The CDR3 covers 13 residues, taking in both the cysteine and the phenylalanine. Only the CDR3 DNA is retained, 39 bases long and in frame from the first base. Cut back by 5 bases and 0 bases, the V and J ends lie 5 bases apart. Taken from the germline V gene, the CDR1 and CDR2 loops are SNHLY and FYNNEI. This TCR was sampled from a woman aged 55-69 years with acute or convalescent COVID-19. The sequenced material came from peripheral blood. The V and J segments used are TRBV2 and TRBJ1-5; the D gene remains uncertain. The CDR3 corresponds to CASSQNSNQPQHF. The DNA is as follows: TGTGCCAGCAGTCAAAATAGCAATCAGCCCCAGCATTTT.